Listed here are 15 T cell receptor beta chains from one sample, sequenced in a study of lymphopenia after photon versus proton radiotherapy. TCRdb's table, derived via immunoSEQ multiplex PCR, lists solely in-frame clones and lacks some. The table records about 50,000 clones, about four fifths of them present only once. Source: peripheral blood, taken from a patient treated with photon-based radiotherapy. These receptors originate from a middle-aged man with gastric cancer.

The CDR3 region is CASSWGQGARGTEAFF. The CDR3 DNA sequence: TGTGCCAGTAGTTGGGGACAGGGGGCGCGTGGCACTGAAGCTTTCTTT. The rearrangement links TRBV19 to TRBJ1-1; 12 bases agree with TRBD1. After removal of 5 bases from V and 4 bases from J, the junction contained 8 bases not matched to a gene. There are 16 residues in the CDR3. The germline gives CDR1 LNHDA, CDR2 SQIVND (reference sequence).

The V gene is TRBV5-5, the J gene TRBJ2-2; D not resolved. The ends were cut back, 4 bases at V and 4 bases at J, with 14 bases in the middle. CDR3 length: 15 residues. CDR1 and CDR2 from the germline V gene are SGHKS and YYEKEE (reference sequence). The DNA of the CDR3 is TGTGCCAGCAGCCCCTTTCCCAAGGGCACCGGGGAGCTGTTTTTT. Translated, it gives CASSPFPKGTGELFF.

The chain links TRBV7-9 to TRBJ1-6; 9 bases agree with TRBD1. The CDR3 is made up of 16 amino acids. CDR1 SEHNR and CDR2 FQNEAQ come from the germline V gene (reference sequence). With 3 bases clipped from V and 3 bases from J, the junction kept 3 bases outside the gene matches. The CDR3 nucleotides read TGTGCCAGCAGCTTGGGACAGGGCTTCTATAATTCACCCCTCCACTTT. This sequence encodes CASSLGQGFYNSPLHF.

The gene calls are TRBV19 and TRBJ2-7; the match to TRBD1 covers 9 bases. The CDR3 is 14 residues long. J was trimmed by 4 bases and V by 4 bases; bases with no gene match: 5. The germline CDR1 and CDR2 sequences are LNHDA and SQIVND (reference sequence). The CDR3 DNA follows: TGTGCCAGTAGTACTTGGGACAGGGCTTACGAGCAGTACTTC. It encodes CASSTWDRAYEQYF.

V usage is TRBV5-6 and J usage is TRBJ1-1, with D hard to call. V was shortened by 1 base and J by 2 bases, with 9 bases between the two germline ends. CDR3 size: 14 residues. Per the germline V gene, CDR1 is SGHDT and CDR2 is YYEEEE. For the CDR3, the DNA is TGTGCCAGCAGCTTGCGAGGGATCAACACTGAAGCTTTCTTT. It translates to CASSLRGINTEAFF.

The rearrangement links TRBV5-1 to TRBJ2-3; 11 bases agree with TRBD2. After removal of 4 bases from V and 5 bases from J, the junction contained 9 bases not matched to a gene. In germline, CDR1 is SGHRS, CDR2 YFSETQ. There are 16 residues in the CDR3. DNA of the CDR3: TGCGCCAGCAGCCCTGGGACTAGCGGTAATAGAGATACGCAGTATTTT. Protein sequence: CASSPGTSGNRDTQYF.

This chain connects TRBV28 to TRBJ1-1, with a possible D match to TRBD1 (6 bases). CDR3 size: 14 residues. Germline lookup yields CDR1 MDHEN and CDR2 SYDVKM. V was pared by 8 bases and J by 0 bases, with 13 bases between. In DNA, the CDR3 is TGTGCCAGCTACTCAGGGGCCCTGAACACTGAAGCTTTCTTT. It specifies CASYSGALNTEAFF.

This clone was found a few times. The V call is TRBV13, the J call TRBJ1-5, with TRBD1 as a possible D gene (5 bases). Germline V gene sequence: CDR1 PRHDT, CDR2 FYEKMQ (reference sequence). The V end was cut by 5 bases, the J end by 7 bases, with 18 bases between. The CDR3 has 15 amino acids. The CDR3 nucleotides are TGTGCCAGCAGCCTTCGAGGAAGCAGGGACCAGCCCCAGCATTTT. Translation: CASSLRGSRDQPQHF.

This chain connects TRBV7-6 to TRBJ2-7; D is unresolved. Germline lookup yields CDR1 SGHVS and CDR2 FNYEAQ. V was trimmed by 4 bases and J by 3 bases, leaving 19 bases between them. There are 16 residues in the CDR3. The CDR3 DNA reads as TGTGCCAGCAGCTCAAATCCGACTTCGTCCTTCTACGAGCAGTACTTC. Translation: CASSSNPTSSFYEQYF.

V and J are TRBV28 and TRBJ2-2; 9 nucleotides agree with TRBD1. Germline V gives CDR1 MDHEN, CDR2 SYDVKM. Unmatched junction bases numbered 4, after V lost 3 bases and J lost 5 bases. The CDR3 sequence is 15 residues long. CDR3 protein: CASSFLGQGTGELFF. For the CDR3, the DNA is TGTGCCAGCAGTTTCCTTGGACAGGGGACCGGGGAGCTGTTTTTT.

The rearrangement uses TRBV27 and TRBJ2-5; TRBD2 might be the D (5 bases). The germline gives CDR1 MNHEY, CDR2 SMNVEV (reference sequence). V shed 6 bases and J shed 5 bases, with 16 bases lying between them. The CDR3 consists of 14 residues. The CDR3 DNA reads as TGTGCCAGCAGAAGACACTCCCCGGGGGAGACCCAGTACTTC. Protein: CASRRHSPGETQYF.

This chain links TRBV6-1 with TRBJ1-2; D might be TRBD1 (6 bases). CDR1 is MNHNS and CDR2 is SASEGT in the germline V gene. V was cut by 1 base and J by 8 bases, with 20 bases left in between. The CDR3 spans 16 residues. CDR3 in DNA: TGTGCCAGCAGTGAAGTAGGAGGACAGCGGAGGGGAGGCTACACCTTC. This sequence encodes CASSEVGGQRRGGYTF.

Only a few counts were recorded for this clone. This sequence joins TRBV5-1 and TRBJ2-1, with D perhaps matching TRBD2 (6 bases). The germline V gene encodes CDR1 SGHRS and CDR2 YFSETQ. The CDR3 is 13 amino acids. Trimming stripped 4 bases from V and 5 bases from J, with 10 bases between. The CDR3 here is CASSREPDNEQFF. The DNA of the CDR3 is TGCGCCAGCAGCCGGGAGCCAGACAATGAGCAGTTCTTC. Looking up the rest from reference TRBV5-1 and TRBJ2-1 gives the full variable domain: KAGVTQTPRYLIKTRGQQVTLSCSPISGHRSVSWYQQTPGQGLQFLFEYFSETQRNKGNFPGRFSGRQFSNSRSEMNVSTLELGDSALYLCASSREPDNEQFFGPGTRLTVL.

The chain has TRBV9 and TRBJ2-3; 10 bases are a match to TRBD2. J lost 4 bases, V lost 5 bases, and 4 bases had no gene match. The CDR3 length is 14 residues. The germline V gene encodes CDR1 SGDLS and CDR2 YYNGEE. Here the CDR3 reads CASSPSGSADTQYF. In nucleotides, the CDR3 is TGTGCCAGCAGTCCTAGCGGGAGCGCAGATACGCAGTATTTT.

The CDR3 protein is CASSEPGTQYF. The CDR3 DNA follows: TGTGCCAGCAGTGAGCCCGGTACGCAGTATTTT. The V gene is TRBV2, the J gene TRBJ2-3; D unresolved. Trimming stripped 3 bases from V and 8 bases from J, with 6 bases between. The CDR3 totals 11 residues. CDR1 is SNHLY and CDR2 is FYNNEI in the germline V gene. The full variable domain, completed using reference TRBV2 and TRBJ2-3, is EPEVTQTPSHQVTQMGQEVILRCVPISNHLYFYWYRQILGQKVEFLVSFYNNEISEKSEIFDDQFSVERPDGSNFTLKIRSTKLEDSAMYFCASSEPGTQYFGPGTRLTVL.